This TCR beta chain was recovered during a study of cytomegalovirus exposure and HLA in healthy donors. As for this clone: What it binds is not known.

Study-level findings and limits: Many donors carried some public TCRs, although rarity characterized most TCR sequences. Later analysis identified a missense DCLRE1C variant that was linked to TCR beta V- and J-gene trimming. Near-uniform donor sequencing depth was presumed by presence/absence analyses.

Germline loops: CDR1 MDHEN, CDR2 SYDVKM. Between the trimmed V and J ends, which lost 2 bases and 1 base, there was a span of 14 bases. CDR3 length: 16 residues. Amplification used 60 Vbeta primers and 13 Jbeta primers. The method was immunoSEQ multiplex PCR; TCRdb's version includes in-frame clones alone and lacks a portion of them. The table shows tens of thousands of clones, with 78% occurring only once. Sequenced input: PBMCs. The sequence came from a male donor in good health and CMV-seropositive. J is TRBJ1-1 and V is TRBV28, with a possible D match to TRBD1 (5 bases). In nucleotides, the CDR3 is TGTGCCAGCAGTTTAAATTTCGGGCAGGGGAACACTGAAGCTTTCTTT. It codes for CASSLNFGQGNTEAFF.